This TCR beta chain stems from a study of shared clonotypes between healthy human individuals. Per the germline V gene, CDR1 is SGHVS and CDR2 is FQNEAQ. Between the trimmed V and J ends, which lost 5 bases and 0 bases, there was a span of 17 bases. The CDR3 runs 17 residues. Whole-study findings and limits: In contrast to clonotypes shared by all four donors, non-shared clonotypes had lower generation probabilities.

A word on this clone: Its antigen is not known.

The run depth of the assay was deep. Libraries were prepared by immunoSEQ multiplex PCR; TCRdb keeps only in-frame clonotypes and omits some of them. Counted here are 2 million to 2.5 million clones, around 90% occurring once; the ten biggest clones make up about 0.41%. Sequences were obtained from naive CD4+ T cells from PBMCs. Described subset: CD45RA+ positively selected. The sequence came from a man younger than 35 in good health. Some clones in this sample may be carry-over from other donors' samples. This chain joins TRBV7-8 and TRBJ1-5; no clear D gene. The CDR3 protein is CASSQWRVGYSNQPQHF. CDR3 in DNA: TGTGCCAGCAGCCAATGGAGGGTCGGATATAGCAATCAGCCCCAGCATTTT.